These T cell receptor beta chains were read from a single sample in a study of cytomegalovirus exposure and HLA in healthy donors. Method: immunoSEQ multiplex PCR; TCRdb's copy keeps in-frame clones and lacks some. This sample's clone table lists approximately 27,000 clones. Specimen: PBMCs. All receptors derive from a young man in good health and CMV-seronegative. Each CDR3 is given with its conserved first and last residue.

v_call | cdr3_aa
TRBV19 | CASSIEGVQAFF
TRBV5-1 | CASSPSPTGSSGANVLTF
TRBV2 | CASSEQARNYGYTF
TRBV5-6 | CASSLQRDSPLHF
TRBV7-9 | CASSLGGYGYSF
TRBV6-1 | CASSRGWSGNTIYF
TRBV2 | CATEGGTGYEQYF
TRBV5-6 | CASSLQGQQETQYF
TRBV28 | CASSPNGEGQPQHF
TRBV11-2 | CASSFSREGTNEKLFF
TRBV11-2 | CASSPSRPRRTDTQYF
TRBV29-1 | CSVLPSGGGNTGELFF
TRBV10-2 | CASSAGTAVLANTIYF
TRBV6-1 | CASSEDILRGQETQYF
TRBV20-1 | CSATGYGYTF
TRBV7-8 | CASSLEEVAGGGYTF